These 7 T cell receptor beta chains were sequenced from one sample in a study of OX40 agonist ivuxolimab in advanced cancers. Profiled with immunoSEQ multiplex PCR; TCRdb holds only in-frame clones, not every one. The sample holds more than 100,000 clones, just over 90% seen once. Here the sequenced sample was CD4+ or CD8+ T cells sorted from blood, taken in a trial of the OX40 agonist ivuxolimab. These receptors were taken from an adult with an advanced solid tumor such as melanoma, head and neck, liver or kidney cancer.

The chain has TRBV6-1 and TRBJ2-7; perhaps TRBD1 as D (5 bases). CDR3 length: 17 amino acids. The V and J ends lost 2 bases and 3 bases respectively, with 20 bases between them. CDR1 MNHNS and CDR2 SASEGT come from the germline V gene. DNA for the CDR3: TGTGCCAGCAGTGAAAAGGCGGCAGGGCGAAGGATCTACGAGCAGTACTTC. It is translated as CASSEKAAGRRIYEQYF.

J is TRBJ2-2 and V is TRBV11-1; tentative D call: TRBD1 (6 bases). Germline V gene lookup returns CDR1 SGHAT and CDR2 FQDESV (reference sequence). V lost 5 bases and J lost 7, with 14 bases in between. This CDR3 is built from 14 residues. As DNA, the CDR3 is TGTGCCAGCAGCCACAGGGCAGTAAGCGGGGAGCTGTTTTTT. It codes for CASSHRAVSGELFF.

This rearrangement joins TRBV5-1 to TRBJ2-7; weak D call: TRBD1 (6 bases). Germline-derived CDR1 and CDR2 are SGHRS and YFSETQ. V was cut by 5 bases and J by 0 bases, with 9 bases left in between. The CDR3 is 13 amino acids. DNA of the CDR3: TGCGCCAGCAGGACAGGAAACTCCTACGAGCAGTACTTC. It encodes CASRTGNSYEQYF.

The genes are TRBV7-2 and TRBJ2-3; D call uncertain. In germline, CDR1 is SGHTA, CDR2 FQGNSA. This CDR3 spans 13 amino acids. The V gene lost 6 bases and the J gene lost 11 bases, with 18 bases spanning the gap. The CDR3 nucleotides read TGTGCCAGCAGTGGAGTCTGGCGGCCGGAGCAGTATTTT. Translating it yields CASSGVWRPEQYF.

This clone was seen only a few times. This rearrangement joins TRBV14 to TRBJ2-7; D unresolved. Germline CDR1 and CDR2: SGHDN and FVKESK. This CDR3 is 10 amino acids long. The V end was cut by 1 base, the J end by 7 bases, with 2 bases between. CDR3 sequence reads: CASSQGEQYF. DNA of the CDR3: TGTGCCAGCAGCCAAGGGGAGCAGTACTTC.

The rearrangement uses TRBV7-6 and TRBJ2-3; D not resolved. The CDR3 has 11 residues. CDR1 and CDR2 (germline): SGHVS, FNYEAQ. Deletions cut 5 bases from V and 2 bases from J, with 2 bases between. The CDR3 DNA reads TGTGCCAGCAGCCTCACAGATACGCAGTATTTT. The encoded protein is CASSLTDTQYF.

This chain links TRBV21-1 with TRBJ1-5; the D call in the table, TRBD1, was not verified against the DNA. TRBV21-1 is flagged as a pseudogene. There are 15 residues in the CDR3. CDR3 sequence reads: CASSKPGQGNQPQHF. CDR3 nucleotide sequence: TGTGCCAGCAGCAAGCCGGGACAGGGGAATCAGCCCCAGCATTTT.